The source of this TCR beta chain is a study of early stage breast cancer tumors. Study-wide background: Invasive lobular carcinomas made up about 30% of the 12 ER+/PR+/HER2- tumors. Findings and limits, study-wide: Tumors had roughly 2.4-fold higher T cell density and higher clonality than adjacent normal breast tissue.

TCRdb's table, derived via immunoSEQ multiplex PCR, lists solely in-frame clones and lacks some. The repertoire holds tens of thousands of clones, with about three quarters as singletons. A remark on this clone: Its antigen is undetermined.

Germline CDR1 is MGHRA and CDR2 is YSYEKL. The CDR3 extends over 11 amino acids. With 3 bases removed from V and 10 bases from J, the gap between germline ends came to 6 bases. This chain uses TRBV4-1 with TRBJ2-2, with D uncertain. The TCR sequence derives from a person in their 40s with breast cancer. Material: blood. The CDR3 DNA reads as TGCGCCAGCAGCCAGATGGAGGAGCTGTTTTTT. Its protein is CASSQMEELFF.